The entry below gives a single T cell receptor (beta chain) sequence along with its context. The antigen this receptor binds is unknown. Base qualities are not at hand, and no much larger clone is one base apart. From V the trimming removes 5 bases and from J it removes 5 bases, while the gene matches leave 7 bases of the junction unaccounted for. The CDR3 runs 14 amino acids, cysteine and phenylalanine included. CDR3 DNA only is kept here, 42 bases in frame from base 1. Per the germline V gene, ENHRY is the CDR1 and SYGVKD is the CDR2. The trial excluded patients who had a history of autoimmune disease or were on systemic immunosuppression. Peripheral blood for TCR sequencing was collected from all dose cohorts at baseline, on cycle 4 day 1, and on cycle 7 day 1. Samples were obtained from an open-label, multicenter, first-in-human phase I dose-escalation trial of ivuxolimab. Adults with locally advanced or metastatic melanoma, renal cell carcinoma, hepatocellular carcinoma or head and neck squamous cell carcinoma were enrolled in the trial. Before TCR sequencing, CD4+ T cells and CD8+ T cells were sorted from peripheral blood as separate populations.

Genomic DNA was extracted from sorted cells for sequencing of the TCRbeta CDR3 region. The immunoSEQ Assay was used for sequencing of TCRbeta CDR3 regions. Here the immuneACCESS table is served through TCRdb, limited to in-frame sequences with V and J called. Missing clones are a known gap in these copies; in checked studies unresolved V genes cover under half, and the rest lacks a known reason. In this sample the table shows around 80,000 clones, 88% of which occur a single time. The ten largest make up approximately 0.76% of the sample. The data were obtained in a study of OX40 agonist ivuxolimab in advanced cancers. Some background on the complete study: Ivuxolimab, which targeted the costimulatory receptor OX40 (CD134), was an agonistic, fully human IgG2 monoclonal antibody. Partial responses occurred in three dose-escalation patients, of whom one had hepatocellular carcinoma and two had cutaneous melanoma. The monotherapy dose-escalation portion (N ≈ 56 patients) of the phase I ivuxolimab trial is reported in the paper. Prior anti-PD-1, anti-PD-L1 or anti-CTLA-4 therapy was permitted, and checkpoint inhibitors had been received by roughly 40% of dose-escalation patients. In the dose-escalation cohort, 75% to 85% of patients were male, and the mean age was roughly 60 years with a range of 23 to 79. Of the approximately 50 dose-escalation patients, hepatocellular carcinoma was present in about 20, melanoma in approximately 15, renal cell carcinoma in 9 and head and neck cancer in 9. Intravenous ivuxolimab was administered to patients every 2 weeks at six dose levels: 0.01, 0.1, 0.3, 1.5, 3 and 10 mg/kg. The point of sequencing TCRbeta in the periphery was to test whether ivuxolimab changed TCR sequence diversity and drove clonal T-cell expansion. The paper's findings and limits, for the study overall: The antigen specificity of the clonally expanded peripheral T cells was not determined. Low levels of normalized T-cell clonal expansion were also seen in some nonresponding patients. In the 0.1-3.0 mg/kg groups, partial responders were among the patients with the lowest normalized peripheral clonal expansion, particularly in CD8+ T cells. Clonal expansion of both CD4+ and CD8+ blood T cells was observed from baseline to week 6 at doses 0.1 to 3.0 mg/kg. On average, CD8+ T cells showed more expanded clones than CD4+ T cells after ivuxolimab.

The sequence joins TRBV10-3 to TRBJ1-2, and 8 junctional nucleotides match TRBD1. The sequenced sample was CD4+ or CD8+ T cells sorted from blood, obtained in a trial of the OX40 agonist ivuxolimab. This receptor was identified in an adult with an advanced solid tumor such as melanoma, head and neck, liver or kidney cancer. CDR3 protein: CAISSPDRGYGYTF. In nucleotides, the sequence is TGTGCCATCAGTTCTCCAGACAGGGGATATGGCTACACCTTC.